A selection of T cell receptor beta chains follows, all from one sample in a study of OX40 agonist ivuxolimab in advanced cancers. Clones were sequenced by immunoSEQ multiplex PCR, and TCRdb holds only the in-frame ones, with some missing. The sample shows fewer than 90,000 clones, around 90% of them seen only once. Sequencing was performed on CD4+ or CD8+ T cells sorted from blood, taken in a trial of the OX40 agonist ivuxolimab. The receptors come from an adult with an advanced solid tumor such as melanoma, head and neck, liver or kidney cancer. The CDR3 runs from the conserved cysteine through the conserved F or W. D genes are given only for firm matches. Clone size, where shown, is once, few, many, or a class for clones that have expanded.

TRBV18,-,-,TRBJ2-5,TGTGCCAGCTCACCACGACAGATAGAGACCCAGTACTTC,CASSPRQIETQYF
TRBV11-2,-,-,TRBJ2-5,TGTGCCAGCAGGGCAGCTTCTGAGACCCAGTACTTC,CASRAASETQYF
TRBV2,-,-,TRBJ2-5,TGTGCCAGCAGTGGTTTCGGGGTAGAGACCCAGTACTTC,CASSGFGVETQYF
TRBV13,-,-,TRBJ2-2,TGTGCCAGCAGGATCGGGGTGAACACCGGGGAGCTGTTTTTT,CASRIGVNTGELFF
TRBV21-1,-,-,TRBJ2-1,TGTGCCAGCAGCAAAATTGGTCGGCAGGGGACTAGCGGGATTTACAATGAGCAGTTCTTC,CASSKIGRQGTSGIYNEQFF
TRBV10-1,-,-,TRBJ2-5,TGCGCCAGCTTCGGACCAGGACGAGAGACCCAGTACTTC,CASFGPGRETQYF
TRBV28,once,-,TRBJ1-1,TGTGCCAGCAGTCTGGGACCCACTGAAGCTTTCTTT,CASSLGPTEAFF
TRBV2,-,TRBD2,TRBJ2-3,TGTGCCAGCGGGACTAGCGGGACATGGCAGTATTTT,CASGTSGTWQYF
TRBV5-6,once,-,TRBJ2-7,TGTGCCAGCAGCTTGAGGGTCAGCGTCTTATACGAGCAGTACTTC,CASSLRVSVLYEQYF
TRBV28,-,-,TRBJ2-1,TGTGCCAGCAGTTTAGGATTGGTGGATGAGCAGTTCTTC,CASSLGLVDEQFF
TRBV30,-,TRBD1,TRBJ1-1,TGTGCCTGGGGGACAGGGAGCCATGGGACTGAAGCTTTCTTT,CAWGTGSHGTEAFF
TRBV6-5,-,TRBD1,TRBJ1-4,TGTGCCAGCAGCTCCGGGACAGGGGTTGAAAAACTGTTTTTT,CASSSGTGVEKLFF
TRBV9,-,-,TRBJ1-5,TGTGCCAGCAGCGTAGGACAGGGCAATCAGCCCCAGCATTTT,CASSVGQGNQPQHF
TRBV28,once,TRBD2,TRBJ2-7,TGTGCCAGCAGTTTAATAGGACTAGCGCATTCCGGCGAGCAGTACTTC,CASSLIGLAHSGEQYF
TRBV25-1,-,-,TRBJ1-6,TGTGCCAGCAGTGCCACGTCCTGGAATAATTCACCCCTCCACTTT,CASSATSWNNSPLHF
TRBV7-2,once,TRBD2,TRBJ2-3,TGTGCCAGCAGCCGTCTAGCGGGAGGTTTAACAGATACGCAGTATTTT,CASSRLAGGLTDTQYF
TRBV5-1,-,TRBD1,TRBJ1-3,TGCGCCAGCAGCTTGGGCACAGGGGCACGCTCTGGAAACACCATATATTTT,CASSLGTGARSGNTIYF
TRBV28,-,-,TRBJ2-1,TGTGCCAGCAGTCCTCCCTCCGGGTTCTACAATGAGCAGTTCTTC,CASSPPSGFYNEQFF
TRBV4-3,-,-,TRBJ1-4,TGCGCCAGCAGCCAGGGATGGGCAGCAACTAATGAAAAACTGTTTTTT,CASSQGWAATNEKLFF
TRBV7-9,-,-,TRBJ2-3,TGTGCCAGCAGCTTAGACAGCAGGGAGAGGCAGTATTTT,CASSLDSRERQYF
TRBV7-2,-,TRBD1,TRBJ1-4,TGTGCCAGCAGCTTACGCTCCGACAGGGTGAATGAAAAACTGTTTTTT,CASSLRSDRVNEKLFF
TRBV5-1,-,-,TRBJ2-2,TGCGCCAGCAGCTTAACTTCGAACACCGGGGAGCTGTTTTTT,CASSLTSNTGELFF
TRBV19,-,TRBD1,TRBJ1-1,TGTGCCAGTAACCCTACAGGGGTTACTGAAGCTTTCTTT,CASNPTGVTEAFF
TRBV18,-,TRBD2,TRBJ2-1,TGTGCCAGCTCCCCCGGGACTAGCGGGAGAGCCTACAATGAGCAGTTCTTC,CASSPGTSGRAYNEQFF
TRBV5-1,-,TRBD2,TRBJ2-2,TGCGCCAGCAGCTACCAGCTAGCGGGACCCGCCGGGGAGCTGTTTTTT,CASSYQLAGPAGELFF
TRBV29-1,-,TRBD2,TRBJ2-1,TGCAGCGTTACCGGACTAGCGGGATTTGCGTTCCAGCAGTTCTTC,CSVTGLAGFAFQQFF
TRBV28,-,TRBD1,TRBJ2-7,TGTGCCACCTTAAACCGGGACAGGTTGTCCTACGAGCAGTACTTC,CATLNRDRLSYEQYF
TRBV30,-,-,TRBJ1-2,TGTGCCCGGGTAGGGGAGATTGGCTACACCTTC,CARVGEIGYTF
TRBV2,-,-,TRBJ2-7,TGTGCCAGCAGTCTCAGCCTAAACGAGCAGTACTTC,CASSLSLNEQYF
TRBV27,-,-,TRBJ2-6,TGTGCCAGCAGGGACTCTGGGGCCAACGTCCTGACTTTC,CASRDSGANVLTF